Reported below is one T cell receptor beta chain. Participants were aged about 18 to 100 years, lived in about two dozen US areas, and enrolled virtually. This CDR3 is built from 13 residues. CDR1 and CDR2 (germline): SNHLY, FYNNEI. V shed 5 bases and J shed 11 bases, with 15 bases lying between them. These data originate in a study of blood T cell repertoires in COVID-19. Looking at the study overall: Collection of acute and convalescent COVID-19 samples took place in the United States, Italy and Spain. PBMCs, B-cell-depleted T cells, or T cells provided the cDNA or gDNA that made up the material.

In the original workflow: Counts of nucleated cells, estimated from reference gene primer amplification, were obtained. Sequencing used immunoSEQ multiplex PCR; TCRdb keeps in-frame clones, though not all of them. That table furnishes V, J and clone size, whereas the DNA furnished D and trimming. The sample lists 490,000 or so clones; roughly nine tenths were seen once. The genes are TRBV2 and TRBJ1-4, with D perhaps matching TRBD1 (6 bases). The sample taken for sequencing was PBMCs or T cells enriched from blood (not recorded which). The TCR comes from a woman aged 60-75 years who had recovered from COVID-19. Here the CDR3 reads CASSRQDHEKLFF. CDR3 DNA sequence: TGTGCCAGCAGTCGACAGGACCACGAGAAACTGTTTTTT.